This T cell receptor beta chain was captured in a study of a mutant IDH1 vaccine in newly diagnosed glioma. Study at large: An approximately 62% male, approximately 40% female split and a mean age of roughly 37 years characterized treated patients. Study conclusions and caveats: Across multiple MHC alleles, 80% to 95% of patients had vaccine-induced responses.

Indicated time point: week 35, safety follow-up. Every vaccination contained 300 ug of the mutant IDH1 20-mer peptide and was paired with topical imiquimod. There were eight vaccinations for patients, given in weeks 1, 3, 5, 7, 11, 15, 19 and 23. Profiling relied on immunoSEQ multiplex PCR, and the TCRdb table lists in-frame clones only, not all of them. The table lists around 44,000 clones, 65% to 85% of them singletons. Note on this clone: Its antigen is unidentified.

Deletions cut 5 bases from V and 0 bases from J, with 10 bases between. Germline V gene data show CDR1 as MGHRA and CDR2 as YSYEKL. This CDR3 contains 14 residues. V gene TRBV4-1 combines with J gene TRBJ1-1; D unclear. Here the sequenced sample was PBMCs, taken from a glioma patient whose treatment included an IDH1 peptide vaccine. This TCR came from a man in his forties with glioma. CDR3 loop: CASSEAWMNTEAFF. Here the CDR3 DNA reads TGCGCCAGCAGCGAGGCCTGGATGAACACTGAAGCTTTCTTT.